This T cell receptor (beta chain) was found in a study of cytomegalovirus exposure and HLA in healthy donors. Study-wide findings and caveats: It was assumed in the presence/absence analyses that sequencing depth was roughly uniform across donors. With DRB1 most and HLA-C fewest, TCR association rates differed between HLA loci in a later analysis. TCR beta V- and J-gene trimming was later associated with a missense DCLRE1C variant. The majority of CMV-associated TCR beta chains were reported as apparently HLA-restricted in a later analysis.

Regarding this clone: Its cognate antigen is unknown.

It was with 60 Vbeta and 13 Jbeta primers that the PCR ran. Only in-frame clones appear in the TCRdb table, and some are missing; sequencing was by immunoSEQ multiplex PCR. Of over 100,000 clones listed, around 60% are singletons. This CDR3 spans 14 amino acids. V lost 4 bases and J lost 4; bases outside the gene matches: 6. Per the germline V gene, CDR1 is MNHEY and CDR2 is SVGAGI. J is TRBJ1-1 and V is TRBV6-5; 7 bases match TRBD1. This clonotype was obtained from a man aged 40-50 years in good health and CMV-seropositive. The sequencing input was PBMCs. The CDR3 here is CASSFLQGSTEAFF. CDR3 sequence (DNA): TGTGCCAGCAGTTTCCTACAGGGGAGCACTGAAGCTTTCTTT.